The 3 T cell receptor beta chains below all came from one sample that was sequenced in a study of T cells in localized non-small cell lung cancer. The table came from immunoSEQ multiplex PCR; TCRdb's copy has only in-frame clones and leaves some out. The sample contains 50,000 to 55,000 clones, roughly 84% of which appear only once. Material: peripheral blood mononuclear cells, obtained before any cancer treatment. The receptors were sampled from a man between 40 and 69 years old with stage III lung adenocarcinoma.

The CDR3 protein is CASSYEQGINNEKLFF. The CDR3 nucleotides read TGTGCCAGCAGTTACGAACAGGGGATAAATAATGAAAAACTGTTTTTT. V usage is TRBV6-6 and J usage is TRBJ1-4; 7 nucleotides match TRBD1. This CDR3 spans 16 amino acids. Germline V CDR1 and CDR2: MNHNY, SVGAGI (reference sequence). V dropped 2 bases and J dropped 4; count of bases not matched to a gene: 7.

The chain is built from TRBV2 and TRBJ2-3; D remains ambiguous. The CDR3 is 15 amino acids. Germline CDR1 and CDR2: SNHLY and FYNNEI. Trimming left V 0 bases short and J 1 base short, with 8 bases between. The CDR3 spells CASSEAGYGTDTQYF. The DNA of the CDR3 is TGTGCCAGCAGTGAAGCGGGATATGGCACAGATACGCAGTATTTT.

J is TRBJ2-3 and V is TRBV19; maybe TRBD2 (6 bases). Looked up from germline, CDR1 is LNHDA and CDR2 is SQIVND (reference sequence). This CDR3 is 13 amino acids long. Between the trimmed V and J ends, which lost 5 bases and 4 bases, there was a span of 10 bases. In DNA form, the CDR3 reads TGTGCCAGTAGTTCCGGGGGATCAGATACGCAGTATTTT. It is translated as CASSSGGSDTQYF. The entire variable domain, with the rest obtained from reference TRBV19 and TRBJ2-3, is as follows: DGGITQSPKYLFRKEGQNVTLSCEQNLNHDAMYWYRQDPGQGLRLIYYSQIVNDFQKGDIAEGYSVSREKKESFPLTVTSAQKNPTAFYLCASSSGGSDTQYFGPGTRLTVL.